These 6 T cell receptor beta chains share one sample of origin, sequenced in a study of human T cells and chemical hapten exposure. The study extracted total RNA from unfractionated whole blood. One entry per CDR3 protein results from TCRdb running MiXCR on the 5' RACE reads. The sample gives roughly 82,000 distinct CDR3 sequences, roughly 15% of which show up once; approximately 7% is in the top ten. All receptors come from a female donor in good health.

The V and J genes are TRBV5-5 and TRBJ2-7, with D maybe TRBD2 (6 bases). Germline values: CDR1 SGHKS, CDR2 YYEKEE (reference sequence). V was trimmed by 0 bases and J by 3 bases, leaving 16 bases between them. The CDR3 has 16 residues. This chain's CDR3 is CASSLAELEGVYEQYF. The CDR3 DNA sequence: TGTGCCAGCAGCTTGGCCGAGCTGGAGGGTGTCTACGAGCAGTACTTC.

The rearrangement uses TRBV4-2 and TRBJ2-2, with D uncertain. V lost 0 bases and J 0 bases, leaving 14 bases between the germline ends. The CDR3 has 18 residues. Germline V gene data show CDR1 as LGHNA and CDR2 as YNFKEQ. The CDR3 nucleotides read TGTGCCAGCAGCCAAGAAGTAAGGGTTTCCGCGAACACCGGGGAGCTGTTTTTT. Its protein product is CASSQEVRVSANTGELFF.

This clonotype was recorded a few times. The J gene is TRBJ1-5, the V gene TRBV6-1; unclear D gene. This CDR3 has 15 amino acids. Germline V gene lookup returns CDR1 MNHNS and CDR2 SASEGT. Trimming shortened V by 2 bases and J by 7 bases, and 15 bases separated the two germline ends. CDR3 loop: CASSERGRMAQPQHF. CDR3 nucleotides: TGTGCCAGCAGTGAAAGAGGCAGGATGGCCCAGCCCCAGCATTTT.

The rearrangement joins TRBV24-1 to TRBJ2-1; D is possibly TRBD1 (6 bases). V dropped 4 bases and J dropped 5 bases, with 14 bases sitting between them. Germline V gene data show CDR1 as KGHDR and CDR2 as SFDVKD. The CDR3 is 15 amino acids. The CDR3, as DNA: TGTGCCACCAGTGACTCCGGCAGGGGCGACAATGAGCAGTTCTTC. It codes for CATSDSGRGDNEQFF.

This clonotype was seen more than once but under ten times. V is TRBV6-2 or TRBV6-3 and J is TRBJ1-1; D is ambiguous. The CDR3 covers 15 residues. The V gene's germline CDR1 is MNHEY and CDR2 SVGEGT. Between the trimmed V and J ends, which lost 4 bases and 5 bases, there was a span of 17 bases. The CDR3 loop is CASSFSPGAATEAFF. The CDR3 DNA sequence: TGTGCCAGCAGTTTCAGCCCGGGAGCGGCTACTGAAGCTTTCTTT.

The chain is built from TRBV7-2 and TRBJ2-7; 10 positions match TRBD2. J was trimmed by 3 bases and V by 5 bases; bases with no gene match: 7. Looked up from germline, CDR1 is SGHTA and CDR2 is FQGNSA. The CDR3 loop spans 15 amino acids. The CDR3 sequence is CASSRTSGPYYEQYF. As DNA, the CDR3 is TGTGCCAGCAGCCGGACTAGCGGTCCTTACTACGAGCAGTACTTC.